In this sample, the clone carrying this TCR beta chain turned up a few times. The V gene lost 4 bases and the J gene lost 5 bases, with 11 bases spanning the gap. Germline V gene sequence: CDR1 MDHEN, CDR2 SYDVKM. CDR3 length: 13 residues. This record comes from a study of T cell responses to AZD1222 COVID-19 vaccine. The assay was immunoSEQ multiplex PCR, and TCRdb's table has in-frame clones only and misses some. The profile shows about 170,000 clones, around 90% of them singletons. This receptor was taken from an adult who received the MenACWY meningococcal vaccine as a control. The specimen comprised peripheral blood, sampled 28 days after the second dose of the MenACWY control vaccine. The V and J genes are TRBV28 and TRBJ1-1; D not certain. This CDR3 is CASSSRTRTEAFF. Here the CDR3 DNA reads TGTGCCAGCAGTTCAAGGACGCGGACTGAAGCTTTCTTT.